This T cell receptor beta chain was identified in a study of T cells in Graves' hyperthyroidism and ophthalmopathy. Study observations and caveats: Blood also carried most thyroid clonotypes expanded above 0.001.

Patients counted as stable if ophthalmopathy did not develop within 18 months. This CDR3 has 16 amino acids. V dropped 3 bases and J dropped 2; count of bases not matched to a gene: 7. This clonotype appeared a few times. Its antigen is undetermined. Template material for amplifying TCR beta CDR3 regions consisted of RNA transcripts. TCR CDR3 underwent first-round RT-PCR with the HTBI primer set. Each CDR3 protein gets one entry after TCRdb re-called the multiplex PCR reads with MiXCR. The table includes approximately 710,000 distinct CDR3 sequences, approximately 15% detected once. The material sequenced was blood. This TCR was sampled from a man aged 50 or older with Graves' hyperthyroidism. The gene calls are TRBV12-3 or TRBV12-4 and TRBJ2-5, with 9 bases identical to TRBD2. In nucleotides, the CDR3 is TGTGCCAGCAGTTTTCGTCGGGCGGGAGGGCAAGAGACCCAGTACTTC. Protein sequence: CASSFRRAGGQETQYF.